The 14 T cell receptor beta chains listed next were all sequenced from one sample in a study of blood T cell repertoires in COVID-19. Measured with immunoSEQ multiplex PCR; TCRdb has only the in-frame clones, and not every one. The sample carries about 220,000 clones, approximately 80% recorded once. Sequencing input: PBMCs or T cells enriched from blood (not recorded which). The receptors come from an older woman who had recovered from COVID-19.

This chain uses TRBV7-9 with TRBJ2-5; D may be TRBD2 (7 bases). Trimming took off 3 bases at V and 4 bases at J, with 15 bases between the two ends. CDR3 length equals 15 residues. CDR1 and CDR2 from the germline V gene are SEHNR and FQNEAQ (reference sequence). In DNA, the CDR3 is TGTGCCAGCAGCTTTAGGGGGGGGTCGGTAGAGACCCAGTACTTC. Encoded protein: CASSFRGGSVETQYF.

The gene calls are TRBV19 and TRBJ2-3, with 8 bases fitting TRBD2. J gave up 3 bases and V 7 bases, and 9 bases lay outside the gene matches. CDR3 length equals 15 residues. Germline assignment: CDR1 LNHDA and CDR2 SQIVND (reference sequence). The chain's CDR3 is CASNPSGSGTDTQYF. In DNA form, the CDR3 reads TGTGCCAGTAACCCGAGCGGGAGCGGTACAGATACGCAGTATTTT.

This clone was detected only a few times. The V gene is TRBV2, the J gene TRBJ2-7, with a possible D match to TRBD1 (5 bases). Trimming took 7 bases from V and 0 from J, leaving 7 bases between them. There are 12 residues in the CDR3. CDR1 is SNHLY and CDR2 is FYNNEI in the germline V gene. The CDR3 loop reads CASTGPSYEQYF. DNA for the CDR3: TGTGCCAGCACAGGGCCCTCCTACGAGCAGTACTTC.

This clone was recorded many times. V gene TRBV29-1 combines with J gene TRBJ2-2, with a possible D match to TRBD2 (5 bases). CDR1 is SQVTM, CDR2 ANQGSEA, per germline. This CDR3 is 12 amino acids long. V was pared by 7 bases and J by 3 bases, with 9 bases between. CDR3 loop: CSAPEDTGELFF. CDR3 DNA sequence: TGCAGCGCCCCGGAGGACACCGGGGAGCTGTTTTTT.

A remark on this clone: This specimen includes other DNA sequences encoding the same CDR3. The chain combines TRBV19 with TRBJ2-6; D is uncertain. V gave up 6 bases and J gave up 1 base, with 7 bases separating them. Germline values: CDR1 LNHDA, CDR2 SQIVND (reference sequence). The CDR3 extends over 14 amino acids. The CDR3 region has the DNA TGTGCCAGTAGCTCACGGTCTGGGGCCAACGTCCTGACTTTC. Its translation is CASSSRSGANVLTF.

This chain links TRBV28 with TRBJ2-7; a possible D gene is TRBD2 (5 bases). CDR3 length equals 15 residues. Trimming cost V 3 bases and J 0 bases, with 12 bases left between them. Per the germline V gene, CDR1 is MDHEN and CDR2 is SYDVKM. CDR3 coding DNA: TGTGCCAGCAGTTTCAGACTACTCAGCTCCTACGAGCAGTACTTC. Its translation is CASSFRLLSSYEQYF. The variable domain in full, with the rest retrieved from reference TRBV28 and TRBJ2-7, is DVKVTQSSRYLVKRTGEKVFLECVQDMDHENMFWYRQDPGLGLRLIYFSYDVKMKEKGDIPEGYSVSREKKERFSLILESASTNQTSMYLCASSFRLLSSYEQYFGPGTRLTVT.

The chain recombines TRBV6-6 with TRBJ1-2; weak D call: TRBD1 (5 bases). The V gene lost 2 bases and the J gene lost 5 bases, with 12 bases spanning the gap. CDR3 length equals 14 residues. Germline V gene lookup returns CDR1 MNHNY and CDR2 SVGAGI (reference sequence). CDR3 nucleotides: TGTGCCAGCAGTTACGGGAGGGGTGCGTATGGCTACACCTTC. Translation: CASSYGRGAYGYTF.

The chain employs TRBV15 and TRBJ2-3; 10 bases align to TRBD1. CDR1 and CDR2 (germline): LNHNV, YYDKDF (reference sequence). The CDR3 is 16 amino acids. V was clipped by 1 base and J by 3 bases; unmatched bases: 4. The CDR3 coding sequence is TGTGCCACCAGCAGAGGTGGGACAGGGGTTACAGATACGCAGTATTTT. Its translation is CATSRGGTGVTDTQYF.

V is TRBV12-3 or TRBV12-4 and J is TRBJ2-5, with a weak D call TRBD2 (5 bases). The CDR3 runs to 13 residues. V was pared by 5 bases and J by 6 bases, with 13 bases between. Written as DNA, the CDR3 is TGTGCCAGCAGTCGGGAAGCCATCCAGACCCAGTACTTC. Protein: CASSREAIQTQYF.

The chain employs TRBV6-2 or TRBV6-3 and TRBJ1-2; D is uncertain. The CDR3 length is 13 residues. The ends were cut back, 4 bases at V and 4 bases at J, with 10 bases in the middle. CDR1 MNHEY and CDR2 SVGEGT come from the germline V gene. The CDR3 region has the DNA TGTGCCAGCAGTTCCCCAGTGCTCTATGGCTACACCTTC. Encoded protein: CASSSPVLYGYTF.

The chain employs TRBV29-1 and TRBJ1-2, with a tentative D call TRBD1 (5 bases). The CDR3 loop spans 12 amino acids. V lost 3 bases and J lost 4, with 9 bases in between. Germline loops: CDR1 SQVTM, CDR2 ANQGSEA. The CDR3, as DNA: TGCAGCGTTGACGACAGTGTCTATGGCTACACCTTC. It specifies CSVDDSVYGYTF.

CDR3 sequence (DNA): TGTGCCAGCAGCTTGACGGGGGGTACGAACGAGCAGTACTTC. The encoded protein is CASSLTGGTNEQYF. The chain has TRBV5-6 and TRBJ2-7; 7 bases fit TRBD2. Germline V gene lookup returns CDR1 SGHDT and CDR2 YYEEEE. The CDR3 sequence is 14 residues long. Trimming removed 1 base from V and 5 bases from J; junction bases left unmatched: 6.

The V call is TRBV29-1, the J call TRBJ1-5; D is unresolved. The V gene lost 6 bases and the J gene lost 0 bases, with 9 bases spanning the gap. Germline lookup yields CDR1 SQVTM and CDR2 ANQGSEA. The CDR3 length is 13 residues. The CDR3 is CSVSLNSNQPQHF. The CDR3 DNA reads TGCAGCGTATCTCTTAATAGCAATCAGCCCCAGCATTTT.

The rearrangement joins TRBV9 to TRBJ2-1; D unresolved. The CDR3 has 13 residues. V lost 0 bases and J lost 3, with 4 bases in between. The germline V gene has CDR1 SGDLS and CDR2 YYNGEE. CDR3 in DNA: TGTGCCAGCAGCGTAGAGAGCTACAATGAGCAGTTCTTC. Protein sequence: CASSVESYNEQFF.